This T cell receptor (beta chain) was profiled in a study of OX40 agonist ivuxolimab in advanced cancers. Study background: Earlier anti-PD-1, anti-PD-L1 or anti-CTLA-4 therapy was permitted; under 50% had received some.

Method: immunoSEQ multiplex PCR; TCRdb's copy keeps in-frame clones and lacks some. The sample lists more than 30,000 clones; roughly nine tenths were seen once. Overall study results and limits: What antigens the expanded peripheral T cells recognized was never established. Expanded clones were, on average, more numerous in CD8+ T cells than in CD4+.

At cycle 4 day 1, cycle 7 day 1, and baseline, blood was sampled. The table lists this clone with a few counts. Its antigen is unknown. The CDR3 has 12 residues. With 5 bases removed from V and 0 bases from J, the gap between germline ends came to 7 bases. Per the germline V gene, CDR1 is SQVTM and CDR2 is ANQGSEA. The material sequenced was CD4+ or CD8+ T cells sorted from blood, taken in a trial of the OX40 agonist ivuxolimab. The receptor's source is an adult with an advanced solid tumor such as melanoma, head and neck, liver or kidney cancer. The V gene is TRBV29-1, the J gene TRBJ1-1, with D perhaps matching TRBD1 (6 bases). The CDR3, as DNA: TGCAGCGTTAACAGGGTGAACACTGAAGCTTTCTTT. This sequence encodes CSVNRVNTEAFF.